This T cell receptor (beta chain) was sequenced during a study of blood T cell repertoires in COVID-19. Study-level background: PBMCs, B-cell-depleted T cells, or T cells were the source of the cDNA or gDNA that made up the material.

J gave up 4 bases and V 3 bases, and 11 bases lay outside the gene matches. Germline values: CDR1 SGHDT, CDR2 YYEEEE. CDR3 length: 17 amino acids. TCRdb keeps only in-frame clones here, not all; method: immunoSEQ multiplex PCR. The table includes 130,000 to 150,000 clones, approximately 82% detected once. The rearrangement links TRBV5-6 to TRBJ2-3; TRBD2 matches 10 bases. Sequenced: peripheral blood. The sequence was obtained from a man in his 60s with active or convalescent COVID-19. CDR3 protein: CASSWRAPSGSADTQYF. The CDR3 DNA follows: TGTGCCAGCAGCTGGAGGGCCCCTAGCGGGAGTGCAGATACGCAGTATTTT.